This paragraph reports one T cell receptor (beta chain). No antigen is known for it. The data are from a study of cytomegalovirus exposure and HLA in healthy donors. Study-level results: Per published reports, the classifier diagnosed cytomegalovirus status with high specificity and sensitivity. About 180 TCR beta chains were listed as cytomegalovirus-associated. CMV serostatus was the only immune exposure information that was available.

It was with 60 Vbeta and 13 Jbeta primers that the PCR ran. TCRdb's table, derived via immunoSEQ multiplex PCR, lists solely in-frame clones and lacks some. Here the sample table reports about 130,000 clones. Input material: PBMCs. This TCR came from a middle-aged man in good health and CMV-seronegative.

CDR3 sequence: CASSELAGGTYEQYF. CDR3 sequence (DNA): TGTGCCAGCAGTGAATTAGCGGGAGGGACCTACGAGCAGTACTTC. V gene TRBV6-1 combines with J gene TRBJ2-5; 11 bases map to TRBD2. The J call may not be correct, given that the DNA end is closer to TRBJ2-7. Germline V lookup: CDR1 MNHNS, CDR2 SASEGT. This CDR3 comprises 15 residues.